This TCR beta chain is from a study of T cell repertoires in cytomegalovirus infection (dated by TCRdb to about 2019). Describing the broader study: Recently identified HLA-C-restricted CMV epitopes, whose presentation resists viral immunomodulation, were targeted by peptide stimulations together with well-studied HLA-B-restricted epitopes. The HLA type of each donor mattered for the analysis, because public TCR beta signatures pointed to carriage of CMV infection along with the matching HLA type.

The CDR3 sequence holds 15 residues, the cysteine and phenylalanine included. Only the CDR3 DNA is retained, 45 bases long and in frame from the first base. Trimming accounts for 5 bases at V and 7 bases at J, while the number of junction bases matched to no gene is 8. The germline V gene yields SGHTA for CDR1 and FQGNSA for CDR2. This clonotype was recorded a few times. The antigen it binds to is not known. Per-base qualities were not stored, and no clone one base away is much larger. The sample's treatment or condition label is to be understood as: in vitro stimulation with specific CMV peptide epitopes to enrich CMV-specific T cells. The instrument was an Illumina HiSeq 1500. Starting from the raw public reads, TCRdb applied fastp trimming at Q25, assembled clones with MiXCR and retained in-frame beta chains. Merged by CDR3 protein, the rows form single entries marked with the most common genes and DNA. This sample is represented by 110,000 to 150,000 distinct CDR3 sequences; around 30% of them were singletons. About 50% of the sample lies in the top ten.

What the study reported, not specific to this receptor: Carriers of CMV infection plus the relevant HLA type were discriminated by the cumulative frequency of public TCR beta family members in the study cohort and in an independent roughly 370-donor cohort. In the ex vivo response, HLA-C-restricted CMV-specific TCR beta clonotypes were dominant, and in two of eight donors the single most frequent clonotype came from this HLA-C-restricted group.

Specimen: CD8+ T cells from cultured PBMCs, collected from culture after CMV antigen stimulation. This sequence uses TRBV7-2 and TRBJ2-5, with 12 bases matching TRBD1. The receptor was isolated from a human donor in good health (CMV status not recorded). Some clones in this sample may be carry-over from other donors' samples. The CDR3 here reads CASSEGQGARGTQYF. The sequenced DNA is TGTGCCAGCAGCGAGGGACAGGGGGCCCGTGGGACCCAGTACTTC.